This T cell receptor (beta chain) came from a study of shared clonotypes between healthy human individuals. TCRdb's table, derived via immunoSEQ multiplex PCR, lists solely in-frame clones and lacks some. The table lists hundreds of thousands of clones, around four fifths of them singletons, with under 2% in the top ten. J was trimmed by 4 bases and V by 1 base; bases with no gene match: 10. Germline V gene sequence: CDR1 MGHRA, CDR2 YSYEKL. This CDR3 has 17 amino acids. The source material was memory CD4+ T cells sorted from blood. The subset is: CD45RA-negative fraction. The sequence came from a woman aged 25 to 39 in good health. The V gene is TRBV4-1, the J gene TRBJ2-4; 7 bases fit TRBD1. The CDR3 region is CASSQGGQVPGKNIQYF. The CDR3, as DNA: TGCGCCAGCAGCCAAGGTGGACAGGTACCCGGGAAAAACATTCAGTACTTC.